The clone carrying this TCR beta chain was seen a handful of times. The target antigen is unknown. This entry belongs to a study of CD8 T cells in ankylosing spondylitis. Study-wide findings and caveats: There were earlier reports of some motif variants in reactive arthritis synovial fluid and blood. One TCR beta motif, made up of under ten highly homologous variants, appeared characteristic of ankylosing spondylitis blood. The clones that were linked to disease were reported to be significantly enriched in matched synovial fluid samples from ankylosing spondylitis patients.

TCR beta libraries were made by quantitative 5'-RACE with molecular barcodes. From the 5' RACE reads, TCRdb called clonotypes with MiXCR, one entry per CDR3 protein. Here the sample spans about 440,000 distinct CDR3 sequences, 15% to 20% being singletons. With 5 bases removed from V and 5 bases from J, the gap between germline ends came to 13 bases. The CDR3 spans 14 residues. CDR1 and CDR2 from the germline V gene are SGHAT and FQNNGV. Specimen: blood, either unsorted or a sorted T cell fraction (not recorded which). V and J are TRBV11-2 and TRBJ2-1; D might be TRBD1 (6 bases). The TCR originated in a male donor with ankylosing spondylitis. CDR3 region: CASSVTGTHNEQFF. In nucleotides, the CDR3 is TGTGCCAGCAGCGTAACCGGGACACACAATGAGCAGTTCTTC. Complete variable domain (other parts from reference TRBV11-2 and TRBJ2-1): EAGVAQSPRYKIIEKRQSVAFWCNPISGHATLYWYQQILGQGPKLLIQFQNNGVVDDSQLPKDRFSAERLKGVDSTLKIQPAKLEDSAVYLCASSVTGTHNEQFFGPGTRLTVL.